This T cell receptor (beta chain) was recovered during a study of long-term antiretroviral therapy in people with HIV. This clone was recorded only once. Its antigen is as yet unknown. The length of the CDR3 is 14 residues. The germline gives CDR1 MRHNA, CDR2 SNTAGT. Trimming removed 4 bases from V and 1 base from J; junction bases left unmatched: 2. Study-wide findings and caveats: Repertoires from HIV showed CDR3 length ranges narrower than those of controls. Documentation of ART adherence, viral resistance or therapy changes was absent.

Version v3.0 of the immunoSEQ assay ran at survey level. The table came from immunoSEQ multiplex PCR; TCRdb's copy has only in-frame clones and leaves some out. The sample records under 30,000 clones, roughly 80% being singletons. V usage is TRBV6-4 and J usage is TRBJ2-3; 7 bases are a match to TRBD2. The TCR comes from a man younger than 30 with HIV. The sequencing used unsorted PBMCs, collected 0.8 years before starting antiretroviral therapy. CDR3 sequence: CASSARGGTDTQYF. CDR3 sequence (DNA): TGTGCCAGCAGTGCCCGGGGGGGCACAGATACGCAGTATTTT.